What follows are 20 T cell receptor beta chains derived from one specimen sequenced in a study of cytomegalovirus exposure and HLA in healthy donors. Primers included in the PCR were 60 Vbeta and 13 Jbeta primers. This table comes from immunoSEQ multiplex PCR, and its TCRdb copy is limited to in-frame clones, with some not included. The top ten hold around 2% of the sample, which has 150,000 to 200,000 clones, 80% to 85% seen once. Sequencing was carried out using PBMCs. The receptors were gathered from a human donor in good health.

This chain connects TRBV7-8 to TRBJ1-2; 7 nucleotides agree with TRBD1. Per the germline V gene, CDR1 is SGHVS and CDR2 is FQNEAQ. The CDR3 is 17 amino acids. Trimming removed 1 base from V and 0 bases from J; junction bases left unmatched: 8. This CDR3 is CASSLGSRGTPNYGYTF. DNA of the CDR3: TGTGCCAGCAGCTTAGGGTCCAGGGGGACTCCTAACTATGGCTACACCTTC.

This rearrangement joins TRBV28 to TRBJ1-5; 8 bases are shared with TRBD1. This CDR3 is built from 15 residues. Germline loops: CDR1 MDHEN, CDR2 SYDVKM. The V gene end was trimmed by 6 bases and the J gene end by 4 bases; junction bases not matched to a gene: 8. CDR3 DNA: TGTGCCAGCAGGAACCTTGACAGGGGAAATCAGCCCCAGCATTTT. Amino acid sequence: CASRNLDRGNQPQHF.

In its sample, this clone was seen once. The chain is built from TRBV9 and TRBJ2-7, with TRBD2 identical over 9 bases. V shed 4 bases and J 2 bases; nucleotides not matched to a gene: 7. In germline, CDR1 is SGDLS, CDR2 YYNGEE. The CDR3 sequence is 15 residues long. The CDR3 DNA reads TGTGCCAGCAGCCCCGGGGCTAGCGGGACCTACGAGCAGTACTTC. This gives the protein CASSPGASGTYEQYF. The full variable domain, in which reference TRBV9 and TRBJ2-7 provide the parts outside the CDR3, is DSGVTQTPKHLITATGQRVTLRCSPRSGDLSVYWYQQSLDQGLQFLIQYYNGEERAKGNILERFSAQQFPDLHSELNLSSLELGDSALYFCASSPGASGTYEQYFGPGTRLTVT.

The CDR3 DNA follows: TGTGCCAGCAGCTCGGGACTGATTAATGAAAAACTGTTTTTT. As protein: CASSSGLINEKLFF. The chain has TRBV9 and TRBJ1-4; a weak D match, TRBD1 (5 bases). This CDR3 is 14 amino acids long. Germline V gives CDR1 SGDLS, CDR2 YYNGEE. V was trimmed by 4 bases and J by 4 bases, leaving 11 bases between them.

The chain carries TRBV5-5 and TRBJ2-7, with D tentatively TRBD1 (6 bases). Per germline, CDR1 SGHKS and CDR2 YYEKEE (reference sequence). V lost 4 bases to trimming and J lost 1 base, with 15 bases between them. This CDR3 contains 15 residues. CDR3 coding DNA: TGTGCCAGCAGCAAAACAGGGTTGGAATCCTACGAGCAGTACTTC. It is translated as CASSKTGLESYEQYF.

This clone was seen just once. The chain couples TRBV6-5 to TRBJ1-4; D is unresolved. The CDR3 runs 14 residues. Trimming left V 8 bases short and J 0 bases short, with 10 bases between. Per the germline V gene, CDR1 is MNHEY and CDR2 is SVGAGI. The CDR3, as DNA: TGTGCCAGCCAGAGGGCTGCAACTAATGAAAAACTGTTTTTT. Its protein is CASQRAATNEKLFF.

Notes on this clone: The sample carries other DNA sequences with the same CDR3. The V call is TRBV4-3, the J call TRBJ1-3, with 7 bases matching TRBD1. In germline, CDR1 is LGHNA, CDR2 YSLEER. The CDR3 loop spans 14 amino acids. The junction had 0 bases not matched to a gene; V was cut back by 2 bases and J by 2 bases. The CDR3 here is CASSQQGAGNTIYF. The CDR3 nucleotides read TGCGCCAGCAGCCAACAGGGGGCTGGAAACACCATATATTTT.

In its sample, this clone was seen many times. V and J are TRBV12-5 and TRBJ1-1; D gene unclear. There are 15 residues in the CDR3. Germline assignment: CDR1 LGHNT and CDR2 FRNRAP. V was clipped by 4 bases and J by 1 base, with 13 bases between them. The CDR3 here is CASGSPGNRNTEAFF. In nucleotides, the CDR3 is TGTGCTAGTGGTTCCCCTGGAAACAGGAACACTGAAGCTTTCTTT.

The chain combines TRBV28 with TRBJ1-1; D uncertain. Germline V CDR1 and CDR2: MDHEN, SYDVKM. V lost 0 bases and J lost 3, with 5 bases in between. This CDR3 has 13 amino acids. CDR3 in DNA: TGTGCCAGCAGTTTATGGCAGGACACTGAAGCTTTCTTT. It is translated as CASSLWQDTEAFF.

The rearrangement links TRBV15 to TRBJ1-6; 9 bases fit TRBD1. The CDR3 extends over 18 amino acids. CDR1 LNHNV and CDR2 YYDKDF come from the germline V gene (reference sequence). V lost 0 bases to trimming and J lost 10 bases; unmatched junction nucleotides: 13. The CDR3 is CATSRDLTGQGVGSPLHF. The CDR3 region has the DNA TGTGCCACCAGCAGAGATTTGACGGGACAGGGAGTAGGCTCACCCCTCCACTTT.

This chain links TRBV5-1 with TRBJ2-7, with 9 bases lining up with TRBD1. The CDR3 contains 16 residues. V shed 0 bases, J shed 0 bases, and the junction held 4 bases outside the gene matches. Per germline, CDR1 SGHRS and CDR2 YFSETQ. The CDR3 spells CASSLVWDRDSYEQYF. CDR3 nucleotides: TGCGCCAGCAGCTTGGTTTGGGACAGGGACTCCTACGAGCAGTACTTC.

The J gene is TRBJ1-6, the V gene TRBV29-1; 11 bases fit TRBD1. V was pared by 6 bases and J by 12 bases, with 7 bases of the junction left unmatched. The CDR3 covers 13 residues. The germline gives CDR1 SQVTM, CDR2 ANQGSEA. This CDR3 is CSVAGTGGLPLHF. The DNA for the CDR3 is TGCAGCGTCGCCGGGACAGGGGGGTTACCCCTCCACTTT.

The chain links TRBV6-5 to TRBJ1-2; 10 nucleotides agree with TRBD1. Germline V lookup: CDR1 MNHEY, CDR2 SVGAGI. The trim removed 5 bases at V and 4 bases at J, leaving 4 bases unmatched. This CDR3 is built from 14 residues. The CDR3 DNA reads TGTGCCAGCAGTCCCCGGACAGGGGGCTATGGCTACACCTTC. This gives the protein CASSPRTGGYGYTF.

V gene TRBV5-6 combines with J gene TRBJ1-6; 7 nucleotides match TRBD1. V trimming: 2 bases; J trimming: 7 bases; junction bases outside the gene matches: 3. This CDR3 region has 14 residues. From germline, CDR1 is SGHDT and CDR2 YYEEEE. CDR3 DNA: TGTGCCAGCAGCTTACAGGGGTGGAATTCACCCCTCCACTTT. Translated, it gives CASSLQGWNSPLHF.

The CDR3 coding sequence is TGTGCCAGCAGTGAAGAATGGGCTAGCGGGCACAATGAGCAGTTCTTC. Translation: CASSEEWASGHNEQFF. This chain uses TRBV6-1 with TRBJ2-1; 8 bases are shared with TRBD2. The germline gives CDR1 MNHNS, CDR2 SASEGT. With V trimmed by 1 base and J by 5 bases, 7 bases remained unmatched. The CDR3 covers 16 residues.

The CDR3 sequence: CASSRTGEMNTEAFF. CDR3 bases: TGTGCCAGCAGCCGAACAGGGGAAATGAACACTGAAGCTTTCTTT. The chain combines TRBV7-9 with TRBJ1-1; 7 bases agree with TRBD1. From germline, CDR1 is SEHNR and CDR2 FQNEAQ (reference sequence). Trimming removed 5 bases from V and 0 bases from J; junction bases left unmatched: 6. CDR3 size: 15 residues.

This clone has only a few counts. The chain couples TRBV4-3 to TRBJ2-7, with 10 bases aligning to TRBD1. The germline V gene encodes CDR1 LGHNA and CDR2 YSLEER. V shed 4 bases, J shed 1 base, and the junction held 7 bases outside the gene matches. The CDR3 has 16 amino acids. This CDR3 is CASSPSGTGESYEQYF. CDR3 nucleotide sequence: TGCGCCAGCAGCCCGTCTGGGACAGGGGAATCCTACGAGCAGTACTTC.

The chain links TRBV13 to TRBJ1-1, with D perhaps TRBD1 (6 bases). The CDR3 runs 13 residues. The ends were cut back, 5 bases at V and 1 base at J, with 8 bases in the middle. Germline CDR1 reads PRHDT; CDR2 reads FYEKMQ (reference sequence). The CDR3 coding sequence is TGTGCCAGCAGCGAGGGACAGAACACTGAAGCTTTCTTT. This translates into CASSEGQNTEAFF. The full variable domain, with the rest looked up from reference TRBV13 and TRBJ1-1, is AAGVIQSPRHLIKEKRETATLKCYPIPRHDTVYWYQQGPGQDPQFLISFYEKMQSDKGSIPDRFSAQQFSDYHSELNMSSLELGDSALYFCASSEGQNTEAFFGQGTRLTVV.

The chain carries TRBV7-8 and TRBJ2-2; D is uncertain. Germline CDR1 and CDR2: SGHVS and FQNEAQ. Trimming removed 5 bases from V and 6 bases from J, with 10 bases in between. The CDR3 contains 13 residues. This chain's CDR3 is CASSPSIAGELFF. The CDR3 bases are TGTGCCAGCAGCCCAAGTATAGCCGGGGAGCTGTTTTTT.

The rearrangement links TRBV4-3 to TRBJ1-5, with 7 bases fitting TRBD1. V was clipped by 4 bases and J by 6 bases; unmatched bases: 6. This CDR3 region has 14 residues. CDR1 is LGHNA and CDR2 is YSLEER in the germline V gene. The DNA for the CDR3 is TGCGCCAGCAGCCCACAGGGGTTTGGTCAGCCCCAGCATTTT. This translates into CASSPQGFGQPQHF.